This TCR beta chain was recovered during a study of OX40 agonist ivuxolimab in advanced cancers. Background on the study: Ivuxolimab is a fully human IgG2 antibody that activates OX40 (CD134). The study, taken as a whole, reports: At doses 0.1 to 3.0 mg/kg, CD4+ and CD8+ clones expanded.

The CDR3 is 15 amino acids. The germline CDR1 and CDR2 sequences are MGHRA and YSYEKL. Deletions cut 4 bases from V and 0 bases from J, with 12 bases between. A note on this clone: The antigen is undetermined.

Sequenced by immunoSEQ multiplex PCR; TCRdb stores in-frame clones only, minus some. The sample lists under 30,000 clones; 92% were seen once. This clonotype originated in an adult with an advanced solid tumor such as melanoma, head and neck, liver or kidney cancer. The sample in question was CD4+ or CD8+ T cells sorted from blood, obtained in a trial of the OX40 agonist ivuxolimab. The rearrangement links TRBV4-1 to TRBJ1-1; D is unresolved. CDR3 sequence: CASSPVGIMNTEAFF. The DNA of the CDR3 is TGCGCCAGCAGCCCGGTGGGGATCATGAACACTGAAGCTTTCTTT.